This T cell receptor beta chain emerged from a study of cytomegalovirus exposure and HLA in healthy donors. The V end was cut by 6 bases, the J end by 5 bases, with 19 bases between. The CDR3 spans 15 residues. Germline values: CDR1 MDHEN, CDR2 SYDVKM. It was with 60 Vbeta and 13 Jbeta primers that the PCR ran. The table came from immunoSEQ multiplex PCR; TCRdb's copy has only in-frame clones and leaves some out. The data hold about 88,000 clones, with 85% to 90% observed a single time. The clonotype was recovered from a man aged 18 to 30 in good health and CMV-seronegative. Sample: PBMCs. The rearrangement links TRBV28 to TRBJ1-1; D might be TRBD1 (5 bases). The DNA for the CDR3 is TGTGCCAGCAGCACCTTCTTTGGGGGGGAGACTGAAGCTTTCTTT. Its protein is CASSTFFGGETEAFF.